This record concerns one TCR beta chain sequence. What antigen it recognizes has not been identified. Within one base of it there is no much larger clone, and no base qualities were kept. The data stem from a study of CXCR4 blockade with PD-1 therapy in pancreatic cancer (dated by TCRdb to the late 2010s). About the full investigation: The study analyzed resected pancreatic ductal adenocarcinoma using multiplex immunohistochemistry and TCRbeta immunosequencing, along with ex vivo slice culture to test PD-1 and CXCR4 blockade. To assess intratumoral heterogeneity, two geographically distinct regions from each of five or six tumors were TCR-sequenced.

TCRbeta CDR3 regions were immunosequenced from extracted DNA using the immunoSEQ Assay at Adaptive Biotechnologies. The paper's data handling went like this. To measure the absolute abundance of each unique TCRbeta CDR3, the sequences were collapsed and filtered. Clonality was defined as 1 minus Pielou's evenness, computed on productive in-frame rearrangements only. For regional overlap, the top 100 nucleotide rearrangements were followed across paired samples, and the Morisita index was used to compare paired samples against unrelated samples. The immunoSEQ Rearrangement Details tool was used to assess convergence of nucleotide rearrangements onto identical amino acid sequences. The clones in this table, taken by TCRdb from immuneACCESS, are in-frame only. Not every clone is retained; where verified, under half of the shortfall comes from an unresolved V gene, and the cause of the rest is unknown. Clonal size and the V and J genes are those of that table, whereas D and trimming came from the DNA. The sample table contains about 4,800 clones; only one count was recorded for around 62% of them. Clones ranked in the top ten supply approximately 14% of the sample.

Study-level results and caveats: The frequency of each amino acid clone correlated strongly with the number of distinct nucleotide rearrangements encoding that clone, suggesting convergent selection driven by common tumor antigens. Because only TCRbeta chains were sequenced, true antigen-specificity overlap among convergent dominant clones remained unconfirmed while awaiting paired alpha-beta single-cell sequencing. Tumors had clonal expansion, with a mean productive clonality of roughly 0.15 compared with 0.05 in healthy blood, yet clonality showed no correlation with survival.

The patients who supplied the archived tumor blocks had received no neoadjuvant therapy before resection. For the preserved-tissue arm, the study drew on over 29 surgical resection samples taken from some 25 pancreatic ductal adenocarcinoma patients who had not been treated previously. For the resection arm, ten 5-micron curls of FFPE tumor adjacent to the multiplex immunohistochemistry slide were used for DNA extraction. Trimming takes 2 bases off V and 7 bases off J; junction bases not matched to a gene: 10. Reading the germline V gene (reference sequence) gives CDR1 LNHNV and CDR2 YYDKDF. The CDR3 covers 17 residues, taking in both the cysteine and the phenylalanine. Left in the record is the CDR3 DNA by itself, 51 bases read in frame from the first base.

Sequencing used tumor tissue. The rearrangement combines TRBV15 with TRBJ2-2, with 10 junctional bases fitting TRBD2. The source is a human donor with pancreatic ductal adenocarcinoma. The sequence in DNA is TGTGCCACCAGCAGAACCGCTAGCGGGAGAGTCGGCGGGGAGCTGTTTTTT. This yields the protein CATSRTASGRVGGELFF.